This T cell receptor beta chain originates from a study of T cell changes during pregnancy in multiple sclerosis. TCRdb keeps only in-frame clones here, not all; method: immunoSEQ multiplex PCR. The table records some 40,000 clones, 85% to 90% of them present only once. The source was CD4+ T cells from peripheral blood mononuclear cells, collected in the first trimester of pregnancy. This receptor was obtained from a female donor with multiple sclerosis, enrolled in a pregnancy study.

In DNA form, the CDR3 reads TGTGCCAGCAGCGTACCCCCAGGCGAGCAGTACTTC. Protein: CASSVPPGEQYF. J is TRBJ2-7 and V is TRBV13; no reliable D call. The germline gives CDR1 PRHDT, CDR2 FYEKMQ (reference sequence). Trimming took 5 bases from V and 6 from J, leaving 11 bases between them. The CDR3 is 12 amino acids.